One and the same sample provided the 21 T cell receptor beta chains below, sequenced in a study of T cells after yellow fever vaccination. TCRdb re-analysed the 5' RACE reads in MiXCR, keeping a single row per CDR3 protein. Among 160,000 or so distinct CDR3 sequences listed, about 7% were seen once. The sample here was CD4+ T cells sorted from PBMCs, taken about 5 days after the first yellow fever vaccination. Source of these receptors: a man aged 18 to 29 who received the YFV17D yellow fever vaccine.

This clonotype has ten or more counts. The V gene is TRBV7-8, the J gene TRBJ2-7, with a possible D match to TRBD1 (6 bases). Germline V gene data show CDR1 as SGHVS and CDR2 as FQNEAQ. V dropped 2 bases and J dropped 2 bases, with 10 bases sitting between them. This CDR3 has 14 residues. The CDR3 sequence: CASSLPPGAYEQYF. The CDR3 DNA reads TGTGCCAGCAGCTTACCCCCAGGGGCCTACGAGCAGTACTTC.

This clonotype was seen ten or more times. The V gene is TRBV20-1, the J gene TRBJ2-3; no clear D gene. The germline V and J ends were trimmed by 2 bases and 6 bases, with 12 bases remaining between them. CDR1 DFQATT and CDR2 SNEGSKA come from the germline V gene (reference sequence). The CDR3 sequence is 13 residues long. The CDR3 sequence: CSARLRVRDTQYF. The CDR3 nucleotides read TGCAGTGCTAGACTCCGGGTTAGGGATACGCAGTATTTT.

This clonotype came up many times. The chain couples TRBV7-2 to TRBJ2-1; D might be TRBD2 (5 bases). Germline values: CDR1 SGHTA, CDR2 FQGNSA. The V end lost 5 bases, the J end lost 5 bases, and 13 bases lay between the germline ends. The CDR3 is 14 amino acids. CDR3: CASSPELVNNEQFF. The CDR3 bases are TGTGCCAGCAGCCCCGAACTAGTAAACAATGAGCAGTTCTTC.

The genes are TRBV7-9 and TRBJ2-1, with D perhaps TRBD2 (7 bases). Germline CDR1 is SEHNR and CDR2 is FQNEAQ (reference sequence). V was pared by 5 bases and J by 3 bases, with 14 bases between. The length of the CDR3 is 15 residues. CDR3 nucleotide sequence: TGTGCCAGCAGCCCGAGGGGGGGCTTCTACAATGAGCAGTTCTTC. Protein product: CASSPRGGFYNEQFF. Drawing the rest from reference TRBV7-9 and TRBJ2-1, the complete variable domain is DTGVSQNPRHKITKRGQNVTFRCDPISEHNRLYWYRQTLGQGPEFLTYFQNEAQLEKSRLLSDRFSAERPKGSFSTLEIQRTEQGDSAMYLCASSPRGGFYNEQFFGPGTRLTVL.

This chain links TRBV5-1 with TRBJ2-1; D gene unclear. Deletions cut 1 base from V and 3 bases from J, with 11 bases between. This CDR3 is built from 15 residues. Germline V gene lookup returns CDR1 SGHRS and CDR2 YFSETQ. The CDR3: CASSLSDSLYNEQFF. DNA for the CDR3: TGCGCCAGCAGCTTGAGCGACTCTCTCTACAATGAGCAGTTCTTC. Looking up the rest from reference TRBV5-1 and TRBJ2-1 gives the full variable domain: KAGVTQTPRYLIKTRGQQVTLSCSPISGHRSVSWYQQTPGQGLQFLFEYFSETQRNKGNFPGRFSGRQFSNSRSEMNVSTLELGDSALYLCASSLSDSLYNEQFFGPGTRLTVL.

This clonotype was counted a few times. V usage is TRBV7-9 and J usage is TRBJ1-6; 7 nucleotides align to TRBD1. The CDR3 loop spans 15 amino acids. The V gene end was trimmed by 1 base and the J gene end by 9 bases; junction bases not matched to a gene: 6. Per the germline V gene, CDR1 is SEHNR and CDR2 is FQNEAQ (reference sequence). The CDR3: CASSLEKGAASPLHF. The DNA for the CDR3 is TGTGCCAGCAGCTTAGAAAAGGGGGCGGCTTCACCCCTCCACTTT.

This clonotype came up many times. The rearrangement uses TRBV28 and TRBJ2-6; D might be TRBD1 (5 bases). The germline V and J ends were trimmed by 3 bases and 0 bases, with 12 bases remaining between them. Germline V gene lookup returns CDR1 MDHEN and CDR2 SYDVKM. The CDR3 runs to 17 residues. The CDR3 loop reads CASSFLGPSSGANVLTF. CDR3 bases: TGTGCCAGCAGTTTCCTGGGGCCAAGCTCTGGGGCCAACGTCCTGACTTTC.

This clonotype has more than one count but fewer than ten. This chain joins TRBV19 and TRBJ1-5; TRBD1 agrees at 8 bases. The CDR3 runs to 14 residues. Germline CDR1 reads LNHDA; CDR2 reads SQIVND (reference sequence). V dropped 4 bases and J dropped 7; count of bases not matched to a gene: 6. CDR3 nucleotide sequence: TGTGCCAGTAGTACCGGGACAGGCGGACAGCCCCAGCATTTT. This sequence encodes CASSTGTGGQPQHF.

This clonotype has ten or more counts. The V gene is TRBV12-3 or TRBV12-4, the J gene TRBJ2-7; D unresolved. The V gene lost 6 bases and the J gene lost 7 bases, with 13 bases spanning the gap. This CDR3 has 12 amino acids. This chain's CDR3 is CASSLAFREQYF. The DNA of the CDR3 is TGTGCCAGCAGCTTGGCGTTTAGGGAGCAGTACTTC.

At least ten counts were recorded for this clonotype. This rearrangement joins TRBV19 to TRBJ2-2, with D possibly TRBD1 on 5 matching bases. The ends were cut back, 7 bases at V and 4 bases at J, with 16 bases in the middle. The CDR3 covers 15 residues. The germline V gene encodes CDR1 LNHDA and CDR2 SQIVND (reference sequence). The DNA for the CDR3 is TGTGCCAGTACCATCAGGGATCGTGGCACCGGGGAGCTGTTTTTT. It encodes CASTIRDRGTGELFF.

This clonotype was counted only a few times. V is TRBV15 and J is TRBJ2-7; TRBD2 might be the D (5 bases). V was shortened by 0 bases and J by 7 bases, with 16 bases between the two germline ends. The CDR3 is made up of 15 amino acids. The germline CDR1 and CDR2 sequences are LNHNV and YYDKDF (reference sequence). The DNA for the CDR3 is TGTGCCACCAGCAGAGATGGGAGCGGCGGTTGGGAGCAGTACGTC. This gives the protein CATSRDGSGGWEQYV.

V is TRBV6-1 and J is TRBJ2-3; D may correspond to TRBD1 or TRBD2 (5 bases each). The V end was cut by 1 base, the J end by 2 bases, with 10 bases between. Germline-derived CDR1 and CDR2 are MNHNS and SASEGT. This CDR3 region has 15 residues. The CDR3 here is CASSEVLGTTDTQYF. The CDR3 bases are TGTGCCAGCAGTGAAGTTCTAGGGACCACAGATACGCAGTATTTT.

There are many counts of this clonotype. The genes are TRBV12-3 or TRBV12-4 and TRBJ1-4; 8 nucleotides agree with TRBD1. The CDR3 loop spans 14 amino acids. The ends lost 5 bases at V and 8 bases at J; junction bases unmatched: 7. The CDR3 region is CASSHGQGREKLFF. CDR3 bases: TGTGCCAGCAGTCATGGACAGGGTAGGGAAAAACTGTTTTTT.

This clonotype was detected only once. The chain is built from TRBV23-1 and TRBJ2-5, with D unresolved. TRBV23-1 is classed as an ORF, of uncertain function. This CDR3 spans 16 amino acids. The CDR3, as DNA: TGCGTCTGCAGTCAGCAGAGGCGGCGTGTTCGAGAGACCCAGTACTTC. It yields the protein CVCSQQRRRVRETQYF.

The CDR3 spells CASSLYSRGIEAKNIQYF. The DNA of the CDR3 is TGTGCCAGCAGTTTGTATTCCCGAGGGATCGAGGCCAAAAACATTCAGTACTTC. The chain employs TRBV12-3 or TRBV12-4 and TRBJ2-4; a weak D match, TRBD2 (5 bases). The CDR3 length is 18 residues. V was trimmed by 3 bases and J by 1 base, leaving 19 bases between them.

At least ten counts were recorded for this clonotype. The J gene is TRBJ2-3, the V gene TRBV7-8; 10 nucleotides match TRBD1. CDR3 length: 15 residues. V shed 3 bases, J shed 5 bases, and the junction held 5 bases outside the gene matches. Looked up from germline, CDR1 is SGHVS and CDR2 is FQNEAQ. CDR3 bases: TGTGCCAGCAGCTTCCGGGACAGGGGTAGAGATACGCAGTATTTT. This encodes CASSFRDRGRDTQYF.

The sample holds many counts of this clonotype. This rearrangement joins TRBV5-1 to TRBJ1-5; TRBD1 might be the D (6 bases). CDR3 length: 14 amino acids. V shed 2 bases and J shed 7 bases, with 13 bases lying between them. Germline V lookup: CDR1 SGHRS, CDR2 YFSETQ. In nucleotides, the CDR3 is TGCGCCAGCAGCTTACAGGGTGTCGGCCAGCCCCAGCATTTT. It is translated as CASSLQGVGQPQHF.

In its sample, this clonotype ranks as medium-sized. The V and J genes are TRBV20-1 and TRBJ2-3, with a weak D call TRBD1 (5 bases). Germline lookup yields CDR1 DFQATT and CDR2 SNEGSKA (reference sequence). With 7 bases removed from V and 2 bases from J, the gap between germline ends came to 10 bases. This CDR3 spans 12 amino acids. CDR3 protein: CSVPTATDTQYF. The CDR3 nucleotides are TGCAGTGTACCGACAGCCACAGATACGCAGTATTTT.

This clonotype has at least ten counts. The chain joins TRBV7-2 to TRBJ2-3; possible D gene TRBD1, 5 bases. CDR1 is SGHTA, CDR2 FQGNSA, per germline. Trimming left V 4 bases short and J 0 bases short, with 8 bases between. The CDR3 loop spans 14 amino acids. CDR3 region: CASSSRQSTDTQYF. The CDR3 DNA reads as TGTGCCAGCAGCTCGAGACAGAGCACAGATACGCAGTATTTT.

This clonotype was found many times. The CDR3 here is CASSPGGNNQPQHF. In DNA, the CDR3 is TGTGCCAGCTCACCGGGAGGGAACAATCAGCCCCAGCATTTT. The rearrangement uses TRBV18 and TRBJ1-5; D is ambiguous. The CDR3 is made up of 14 amino acids. CDR1 KGHSH and CDR2 LQKENI come from the germline V gene. V lost 3 bases and J 3 bases, leaving 9 bases between the germline ends.

CDR3 in DNA: TGTGCCAGCACCCGGGGCGGGGAGCTGTTTTTT. Translation gives CASTRGGELFF. The V call is TRBV28, the J call TRBJ2-2; D is possibly TRBD2 (5 bases). With 7 bases removed from V and 7 bases from J, the gap between germline ends came to 7 bases. Looked up from germline, CDR1 is MDHEN and CDR2 is SYDVKM. The CDR3 loop spans 11 amino acids.